These 29 T cell receptor beta chains share one sample of origin, sequenced in a study of CD8+CD57+ T cells in acquired aplastic anemia. The authors sequenced patients whose flow cytometry had shown CD8+CD57+ cell expansion. TCR beta VDJ and CDR3 profiling used genomic DNA as template. TCRdb re-called the reads through MiXCR, storing one row per CDR3 protein. Here the sample spans approximately 470,000 distinct CDR3 sequences, around 30% being singletons. The sample consisted of sorted CD4+, CD8+, or CD8+CD57+ T cells (not recorded which) from PBMCs. The receptors come from a human donor with aplastic anemia.

The V call is TRBV20-1, the J call TRBJ2-7; 9 bases fit TRBD1. Germline assignment: CDR1 DFQATT and CDR2 SNEGSKA (reference sequence). The CDR3 runs to 15 residues. J lost 3 bases, V lost 4 bases, and 10 bases had no gene match. The CDR3 here is CSATSIGTGYYEQYF. CDR3 DNA: TGCAGTGCTACCTCCATCGGGACAGGGTACTACGAGCAGTACTTC.

The chain has TRBV12-3 or TRBV12-4 and TRBJ2-7; unclear D gene. CDR3 size: 15 residues. With 5 bases removed from V and 0 bases from J, the gap between germline ends came to 14 bases. CDR3 coding DNA: TGTGCCAGCAGTCCCCCCCGAGCGCCCTCCTACGAGCAGTACTTC. It encodes CASSPPRAPSYEQYF.

Notes on this clonotype: Relative to the germline gene, one junction end is altered; a read error may explain this. The V and J genes are TRBV20-1 and TRBJ1-1; the D gene is possibly TRBD1 (5 bases). From germline, CDR1 is DFQATT and CDR2 SNEGSKA (reference sequence). The CDR3 consists of 13 residues. CDR3 DNA: TGCGGTGCTACTCTGGGGGTCTGGACTGAAGCTTTCTTT. Its translation is CGATLGVWTEAFF.

This clonotype was counted only a few times. V and J are TRBV9 and TRBJ2-1, with 10 bases matching TRBD1. Germline CDR1 reads SGDLS; CDR2 reads YYNGEE. This CDR3 spans 15 amino acids. Germline trimming cut 3 bases from V and 8 bases from J; bases unmatched to any gene: 8. The CDR3 region is CASSGRADRGDEQFF. As DNA, the CDR3 is TGTGCCAGCAGCGGGCGAGCGGACAGGGGGGATGAGCAGTTCTTC.

The table lists this clonotype with a few counts. The V and J genes are TRBV5-4 and TRBJ2-7; 9 nucleotides agree with TRBD1. Germline CDR1 is SGHNT and CDR2 is YYREEE (reference sequence). There are 15 residues in the CDR3. Losses at the gene ends were 1 base for V and 7 bases for J; bases not matched to a gene: 9. CDR3 nucleotides: TGTGCCAGCAGCTTGTCGGGACAGGGACCTTCGGAGCAGTACTTC. It encodes CASSLSGQGPSEQYF.

About this clonotype: A much larger clone is a single base away; this may be a read error. The V call is TRBV29-1, the J call TRBJ1-1, with TRBD1 as a possible D gene (5 bases). The CDR3 has 11 amino acids. CDR1 SQVTM and CDR2 ANQGSEA come from the germline V gene. CDR3 nucleotide sequence: TGCACAATTACCAGGGTCACTGCAGCTTTCTTT. This translates into CTITRVTAAFF. Drawing the rest from reference TRBV29-1 and TRBJ1-1, the complete variable domain is SAVISQKPSRDICQRGTSLTIQCQVDSQVTMMFWYRQQPGQSLTLIATANQGSEATYESGFVIDKFPISRPNLTFSTLTVSNMSPEDSSIYLCTITRVTAAFFGQGTRLTVV.

This clonotype was seen at least ten times. The rearrangement uses TRBV20-1 and TRBJ1-1, with TRBD1 as a possible D gene (6 bases). Looked up from germline, CDR1 is DFQATT and CDR2 is SNEGSKA (reference sequence). The CDR3 totals 13 residues. V shed 0 bases and J shed 5 bases, with 10 bases lying between them. The CDR3 nucleotides read TGCAGTGCTAGAGAGGGGGCGCGGACTGAAGCTTTCTTT. Amino acid sequence: CSAREGARTEAFF.

The rearrangement joins TRBV3-1 to TRBJ1-2; 8 bases match TRBD1. Unmatched junction bases numbered 8, after V lost 4 bases and J lost 4 bases. There are 15 residues in the CDR3. Germline values: CDR1 LGHDT, CDR2 YNNKEL (reference sequence). CDR3 DNA sequence: TGTGCCAGCAGCCTAACAGGGGGAGGTTCCTATGGCTACACCTTC. It translates to CASSLTGGGSYGYTF.

This chain links TRBV10-3 with TRBJ2-7; tentatively, D is TRBD1 (6 bases). This CDR3 is built from 12 residues. Trimming pared 4 bases from V and 7 bases from J, leaving 11 bases between. Per germline, CDR1 ENHRY and CDR2 SYGVKD. CDR3: CAISVGGAEQYF. The DNA for the CDR3 is TGTGCCATCAGTGTTGGGGGCGCAGAGCAGTACTTC.

This clonotype was seen more than once but under ten times. In nucleotides, the CDR3 is TGTGCCAGCAGCGACCAAATATACAGGGTAAGGGGCGAGCAGTACTTC. The encoded protein is CASSDQIYRVRGEQYF. The chain combines TRBV5-6 with TRBJ2-7; D might be TRBD1 (6 bases). CDR1 SGHDT and CDR2 YYEEEE come from the germline V gene. The CDR3 consists of 16 residues. Deletions cut 4 bases from V and 6 bases from J, with 23 bases between.

There are many counts of this clonotype. The chain uses TRBV6-5 and TRBJ1-5; 8 nucleotides match TRBD1. CDR1 is MNHEY and CDR2 is SVGAGI in the germline V gene. Germline trimming cut 4 bases from V and 6 bases from J; bases unmatched to any gene: 8. This CDR3 is 15 amino acids long. The CDR3 DNA sequence: TGTGCCAGCAGTTCCCGGACAGGGCTGAGTCAGCCCCAGCATTTT. Translating gives CASSSRTGLSQPQHF.

The rearrangement uses TRBV5-4 and TRBJ1-4; the D gene is possibly TRBD1 (5 bases). The CDR3 loop spans 14 amino acids. Trimming took off 5 bases at V and 8 bases at J, with 16 bases between the two ends. The germline CDR1 and CDR2 sequences are SGHNT and YYREEE (reference sequence). CDR3 sequence reads: CASSMTGTTEKLFF. The CDR3 DNA reads as TGTGCCAGCAGTATGACCGGGACCACGGAAAAACTGTTTTTT.

This chain's CDR3 is CASSPTGAETQYF. CDR3 bases: TGTGCCAGCAGCCCGACAGGGGCAGAGACCCAGTACTTC. The chain recombines TRBV7-6 with TRBJ2-5; 8 bases match TRBD1. Germline V gene data show CDR1 as SGHVS and CDR2 as FNYEAQ. V shed 5 bases and J 4 bases; nucleotides not matched to a gene: 3. The CDR3 consists of 13 residues.

This clonotype was recorded a few times. The gene calls are TRBV2 and TRBJ1-1; D remains ambiguous. The CDR3 extends over 13 amino acids. Trimming left V 6 bases short and J 1 base short, with 9 bases between. CDR1 and CDR2 (germline): SNHLY, FYNNEI. The CDR3 DNA reads as TGTGCCAGCAGCATCCACAGGAACACTGAAGCTTTCTTT. Protein product: CASSIHRNTEAFF.

This chain joins TRBV29-1 and TRBJ1-2; TRBD1 aligns across 10 bases. V lost 6 bases, J lost 3 bases, and 7 bases stayed unmatched. Germline V gene lookup returns CDR1 SQVTM and CDR2 ANQGSEA. This CDR3 spans 14 amino acids. CDR3 bases: TGCAGCGTGGAAAGACAGGGGGCTTACTATGGCTACACCTTC. Translating gives CSVERQGAYYGYTF.

This sequence joins TRBV6-1 and TRBJ2-7; D may be TRBD2 (5 bases). This CDR3 is 14 amino acids long. The V gene lost 6 bases and the J gene lost 3 bases, with 15 bases spanning the gap. CDR1 MNHNS and CDR2 SASEGT come from the germline V gene. The CDR3: CASRPLGGDYEQYF. The CDR3 region has the DNA TGTGCCAGCAGGCCACTAGGAGGAGACTACGAGCAGTACTTC.

This clonotype was picked up many times. This rearrangement joins TRBV20-1 to TRBJ1-5; D gene ambiguous. Germline CDR1 DFQATT, CDR2 SNEGSKA (reference sequence). This CDR3 has 11 amino acids. Trimming cost V 6 bases and J 9 bases, with 12 bases left between them. CDR3 in amino acids: CSATLQGPQHF. The CDR3 DNA reads as TGCAGTGCAACATTACAAGGGCCCCAGCATTTT.

There are many counts of this clonotype. The chain links TRBV12-3 or TRBV12-4 to TRBJ2-7, with D possibly TRBD1 on 5 matching bases. This CDR3 contains 13 residues. Trimming pared 6 bases from V and 2 bases from J, leaving 11 bases between. CDR3 nucleotide sequence: TGTGCCAGCAGCTGGACACCTACCTACGAGCAGTACTTC. It specifies CASSWTPTYEQYF.

The chain combines TRBV12-3 or TRBV12-4 with TRBJ1-3; possibly TRBD1 for D (5 bases). This CDR3 region has 15 residues. Trimming stripped 7 bases from V and 0 bases from J, with 13 bases between. CDR3 in amino acids: CASNNGAGSGNTIYF. The DNA for the CDR3 is TGTGCCAGCAATAATGGGGCCGGCTCTGGAAACACCATATATTTT.

This clonotype came up many times. The chain has TRBV7-2 and TRBJ2-3; D gene unclear. This CDR3 has 12 residues. Trimming cost V 6 bases and J 6 bases, with 10 bases left between them. Germline CDR1 SGHTA, CDR2 FQGNSA. The DNA for the CDR3 is TGTGCCAGCAGTTCGTCGTCTGATACGCAGTATTTT. It specifies CASSSSSDTQYF.

The chain carries TRBV5-1 and TRBJ2-1; D is unclear. CDR3 length equals 13 residues. The germline V and J ends were trimmed by 3 bases and 7 bases, with 11 bases remaining between them. The germline gives CDR1 SGHRS, CDR2 YFSETQ. The CDR3 is CASSSEPSNEQFF. The CDR3 nucleotides read TGCGCCAGCAGCTCAGAGCCCTCTAATGAGCAGTTCTTC.

This rearrangement joins TRBV20-1 to TRBJ2-5, with D maybe TRBD2 (5 bases). Trimming stripped 6 bases from V and 2 bases from J, with 7 bases between. This CDR3 region has 11 residues. CDR1 and CDR2 (germline): DFQATT, SNEGSKA (reference sequence). CDR3 bases: TGCAGTGCAGGAGGTCAAGAGACCCAGTACTTC. Amino acids: CSAGGQETQYF.

CDR3: CASSLDGRNYNEQFF. The CDR3 DNA follows: TGTGCCAGCAGTTTGGATGGGCGCAACTACAATGAGCAGTTCTTC. The chain combines TRBV6-5 with TRBJ2-1; D unclear. The CDR3 has 15 residues. V dropped 4 bases and J dropped 3 bases, with 13 bases sitting between them. Germline lookup yields CDR1 MNHEY and CDR2 SVGAGI.

The V gene is TRBV9, the J gene TRBJ1-5, with D hard to call. V dropped 2 bases and J dropped 11 bases, with 14 bases sitting between them. CDR1 and CDR2 from the germline V gene are SGDLS and YYNGEE. CDR3 length: 13 residues. CDR3 bases: TGTGCCAGCAGCGTCGACCCTGGATCGGCCCAGCATTTT. Protein sequence: CASSVDPGSAQHF. The full variable domain, completed using reference TRBV9 and TRBJ1-5, is DSGVTQTPKHLITATGQRVTLRCSPRSGDLSVYWYQQSLDQGLQFLIQYYNGEERAKGNILERFSAQQFPDLHSELNLSSLELGDSALYFCASSVDPGSAQHFGDGTRLSIL.

V gene TRBV25-1 combines with J gene TRBJ2-1; 7 bases align to TRBD1. This CDR3 spans 10 amino acids. From germline, CDR1 is MGHDK and CDR2 SYGVNS. V lost 9 bases and J lost 8; bases outside the gene matches: 1. The CDR3 sequence: CARGGHEQFF. The CDR3 region has the DNA TGTGCCAGAGGGGGCCATGAGCAGTTCTTC. Variable domain in full (rest from reference TRBV25-1 and TRBJ2-1): EADIYQTPRYLVIGTGKKITLECSQTMGHDKMYWYQQDPGMELHLIHYSYGVNSTEKGDLSSESTVSRIRTEHFPLTLESARPSHTSQYLCARGGHEQFFGPGTRLTVL.

There are a few counts of this clonotype. A read error may be the cause here, since a much bigger clone is one base away. The chain joins TRBV2 to TRBJ1-5, with TRBD1 as a possible D gene (5 bases). Trimming took off 3 bases at V and 5 bases at J, with 11 bases between the two ends. The CDR3 sequence is 14 residues long. The germline V gene has CDR1 SNHLY and CDR2 FYNNEI. The CDR3 sequence: CASSEDTQDQPQHF. The CDR3 DNA reads as TGTGCCAGCAGTGAGGACACCCAAGATCAGCCCCAGCATTTT.

This clonotype showed up many times. The chain links TRBV20-1 to TRBJ1-1, with 8 positions matching TRBD1. Losses at the gene ends were 3 bases for V and 10 bases for J; bases not matched to a gene: 10. CDR1 and CDR2 from the germline V gene are DFQATT and SNEGSKA (reference sequence). The CDR3 is made up of 13 amino acids. The DNA of the CDR3 is TGCAGTGCTAGCGCGGACAGGGCAGGGGGAGCTTTCTTT. Translation: CSASADRAGGAFF.

The V gene is TRBV4-1, the J gene TRBJ2-3; either TRBD1 or TRBD2 may fit D (6 bases each). From germline, CDR1 is MGHRA and CDR2 YSYEKL. The CDR3 is 16 residues long. Trimming cost V 0 bases and J 1 base, with 11 bases left between them. The CDR3 DNA is TGCGCCAGCAGCCAAGAAGGGGGGCCACGCACAGATACGCAGTATTTT. This sequence encodes CASSQEGGPRTDTQYF.

This clonotype was recorded a few times. The junction and the germline gene differ at one end; a read error may be behind it. J is TRBJ1-1 and V is TRBV20-1, with D perhaps matching TRBD1 (6 bases). This CDR3 is 11 amino acids long. Looked up from germline, CDR1 is DFQATT and CDR2 is SNEGSKA (reference sequence). In nucleotides, the CDR3 is TGTATTACAGGGTTAGGGACTGAAGCTTTCTTT. Its translation: CITGLGTEAFF.